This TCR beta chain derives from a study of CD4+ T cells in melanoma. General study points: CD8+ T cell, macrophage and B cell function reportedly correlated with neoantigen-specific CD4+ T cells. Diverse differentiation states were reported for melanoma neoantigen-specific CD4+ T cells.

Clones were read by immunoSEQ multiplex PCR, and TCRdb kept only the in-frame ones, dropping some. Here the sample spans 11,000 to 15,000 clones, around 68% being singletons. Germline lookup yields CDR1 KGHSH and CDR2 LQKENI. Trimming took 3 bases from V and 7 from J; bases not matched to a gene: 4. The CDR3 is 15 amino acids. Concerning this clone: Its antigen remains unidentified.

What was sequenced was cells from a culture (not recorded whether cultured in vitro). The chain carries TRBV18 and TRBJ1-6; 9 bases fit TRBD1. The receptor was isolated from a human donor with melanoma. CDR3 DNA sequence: TGTGCCAGCTCACCTTGGGACAGGGTAAATTCACCCCTCCACTTT. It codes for CASSPWDRVNSPLHF.